The 26 T cell receptor beta chains below all came from one sample that was sequenced in a study of molecular identifiers for immune sequencing clone quantification. TCRdb reprocessed the PCR reads via MiXCR and lists one record per CDR3 protein. The sample lists nearly 650,000 distinct CDR3 sequences; around 25% were seen once. Sequenced sample: naive CD8+ T cells from blood, with Jurkat cell RNA spiked in. This sample's subset: FACS-sorted CD8+CD4-CCR7+CD45RA+ naive T cells. The receptors shown here come from a human donor in good health. Some libraries in this study had Jurkat cell RNA spiked in.

As concerns this clonotype: One end of the junction varies from germline; a read error may be responsible. This rearrangement joins TRBV9 to TRBJ2-2; D is perhaps TRBD2 (6 bases). Looked up from germline, CDR1 is SGDLS and CDR2 is YYNGEE. The CDR3 covers 16 residues. CDR3 protein: CASSTPGLPRGGELVF. CDR3 coding DNA: TGTGCCAGCAGCACCCCGGGACTTCCACGGGGCGGGGAGCTGGTTTTT.

This clonotype came up a few times. The V gene is TRBV18, the J gene TRBJ2-7; maybe TRBD2 (6 bases). The germline CDR1 and CDR2 sequences are KGHSH and LQKENI. Trimming took 6 bases from V and 3 from J, leaving 12 bases between them. The CDR3 runs to 13 residues. In DNA form, the CDR3 reads TGTGCCAGCTCCCCTGGGCGGGACTACGAGCAGTACTTC. It encodes CASSPGRDYEQYF.

This clonotype was picked up a small number of times. This chain uses TRBV19 with TRBJ2-4; TRBD1 might be the D (6 bases). The germline V gene encodes CDR1 LNHDA and CDR2 SQIVND (reference sequence). The V gene lost 0 bases and the J gene lost 8 bases, with 20 bases spanning the gap. The CDR3 loop spans 17 amino acids. CDR3 sequence (DNA): TGTGCCAGTAGTATAGATCCAGGGGCATCCTCTCGGGACATTCAGTACTTC. This gives the protein CASSIDPGASSRDIQYF.

The sample holds one count of this clonotype. The junction departs from germline at one end; a sequencing error may be responsible. This rearrangement joins TRBV4-1 to TRBJ1-3, with D possibly being TRBD1 (6 bases). CDR1 is MGHRA and CDR2 is YSYEKL in the germline V gene. The CDR3 covers 18 residues. Written as DNA, the CDR3 is TGCGCCAGCAGCCAAGACGGGCAGGGGTACCTCTCTGGAAGCACCATATATTTT. It codes for CASSQDGQGYLSGSTIYF.

This clonotype was picked up many times. J is TRBJ2-7 and V is TRBV6-2 or TRBV6-3; D uncertain. Germline V gene lookup returns CDR1 MNHEY and CDR2 SVGEGT. The V gene lost 7 bases and the J gene lost 7 bases, with 8 bases spanning the gap. This CDR3 region has 10 residues. The CDR3 DNA sequence: TGTGCCAGCATGGGTGGGGAGCAGTACTTC. This codes for CASMGGEQYF.

This clonotype was observed at least ten times. This chain joins TRBV15 and TRBJ2-3; D is uncertain. CDR1 is LNHNV and CDR2 is YYDKDF in the germline V gene (reference sequence). The V end was cut by 1 base, the J end by 0 bases, with 8 bases between. CDR3 length: 15 residues. CDR3 in amino acids: CATSRAGLSTDTQYF. The CDR3 nucleotides read TGTGCCACCAGCAGAGCGGGCCTTAGCACAGATACGCAGTATTTT.

In this sample, this clonotype turned up a few times. V gene TRBV7-2 combines with J gene TRBJ2-7; maybe TRBD1 (6 bases). The CDR3 runs 16 residues. Trimming took off 1 base at V and 3 bases at J, with 16 bases between the two ends. Germline loops: CDR1 SGHTA, CDR2 FQGNSA. CDR3 sequence (DNA): TGTGCCAGCAGCTTAGTTCCAGGGGCGGTGGGCTACGAGCAGTACTTC. This gives the protein CASSLVPGAVGYEQYF.

This clonotype was seen at least ten times. The chain joins TRBV10-3 to TRBJ1-4; TRBD1 matches at 8 bases. Looked up from germline, CDR1 is ENHRY and CDR2 is SYGVKD. J lost 6 bases, V lost 3 bases, and 3 bases had no gene match. The CDR3 length is 14 residues. The CDR3 protein is CAISDPGQDEKLFF. CDR3 DNA sequence: TGTGCCATCAGTGATCCGGGACAGGATGAAAAACTGTTTTTT.

In regard to this clonotype: This may come from a read error, since a much larger clone is one base off. The gene calls are TRBV27 and TRBJ1-5; 7 bases are a match to TRBD1. The CDR3 covers 15 residues. The junction had 10 bases not matched to a gene; V was cut back by 4 bases and J by 7 bases. Germline CDR1 is MNHEY and CDR2 is SMNVEV (reference sequence). The CDR3 loop reads CASSSQGGLRQPQHF. In DNA, the CDR3 is TGTGCCAGCAGTTCCCAAGGGGGCTTGCGCCAGCCCCAGCATTTT.

This clonotype showed up many times. This rearrangement joins TRBV29-1 to TRBJ2-2, with 8 bases that match TRBD1. Unmatched junction bases numbered 13, after V lost 6 bases and J lost 4 bases. The CDR3 length is 16 residues. Germline V gives CDR1 SQVTM, CDR2 ANQGSEA. CDR3 residues: CSVEEQTGDSTGELFF. Here the CDR3 DNA reads TGCAGCGTCGAGGAGCAGACAGGGGATAGCACCGGGGAGCTGTTTTTT.

To note about this clonotype: Being one base from a much bigger clone, this may be a read error. The rearrangement uses TRBV5-1 and TRBJ2-7; 12 nucleotides match TRBD1. V dropped 0 bases and J dropped 5; count of bases not matched to a gene: 12. Germline V gene data show CDR1 as SGHRS and CDR2 as YFSETQ. CDR3 size: 18 residues. CDR3 in DNA: TGCGCCAGCAGCTTGGAACCCCCGGGACAGGGGGCTTACCACGAGCAGTACTTC. It yields the protein CASSLEPPGQGAYHEQYF. Looking up the rest from reference TRBV5-1 and TRBJ2-7 gives the full variable domain: KAGVTQTPRYLIKTRGQQVTLSCSPISGHRSVSWYQQTPGQGLQFLFEYFSETQRNKGNFPGRFSGRQFSNSRSEMNVSTLELGDSALYLCASSLEPPGQGAYHEQYFGPGTRLTVT.

About this clonotype itself: Since no conserved phenylalanine or tryptophan closes the CDR3, a read error is the likely cause. The gene calls are TRBV6-5 and TRBJ2-7; 7 nucleotides match TRBD1. Germline trimming cut 6 bases from V and 0 bases from J; bases unmatched to any gene: 5. This CDR3 has 14 residues. The germline V gene encodes CDR1 MNHEY and CDR2 SVGAGI. The CDR3 region is CASSYGTASYEQYL. The CDR3 DNA follows: TGTGCCAGCAGCTACGGGACAGCCTCCTACGAGCAGTACCTC.

The sample holds many counts of this clonotype. The genes are TRBV2 and TRBJ1-1, with unresolved D. Germline CDR1 SNHLY, CDR2 FYNNEI. This CDR3 comprises 16 residues. Trimming left V 2 bases short and J 1 base short, with 14 bases between. The CDR3 nucleotides read TGTGCCAGCAGTGAAAATCCCGATCGTAGGAACACTGAAGCTTTCTTT. This gives the protein CASSENPDRRNTEAFF.

V and J are TRBV9 and TRBJ1-4, with TRBD1 identical over 7 bases. V dropped 4 bases and J dropped 6; count of bases not matched to a gene: 9. The CDR3 covers 15 residues. Germline V gene data show CDR1 as SGDLS and CDR2 as YYNGEE. The CDR3 reads CASSTTGAGDEKLFF. The CDR3 coding sequence is TGTGCCAGCAGCACCACAGGGGCCGGGGATGAAAAACTGTTTTTT.

There are many counts of this clonotype. The chain employs TRBV5-6 and TRBJ1-3, with D perhaps TRBD1 (5 bases). Deletions cut 2 bases from V and 2 bases from J, with 11 bases between. Germline values: CDR1 SGHDT, CDR2 YYEEEE. This CDR3 spans 15 amino acids. The CDR3 nucleotides read TGTGCCAGCAGCTTAGGGGAAAGTCCTGGAAACACCATATATTTT. As protein: CASSLGESPGNTIYF. Supplemented by reference TRBV5-6 and TRBJ1-3, the full variable domain reads DAGVTQSPTHLIKTRGQQVTLRCSPKSGHDTVSWYQQALGQGPQFIFQYYEEEERQRGNFPDRFSGHQFPNYSSELNVNALLLGDSALYLCASSLGESPGNTIYFGEGSWLTVV.

This clonotype has just a few counts. The V and J genes are TRBV6-6 and TRBJ2-7; D perhaps matches TRBD1 (6 bases). The CDR3 has 16 residues. Germline assignment: CDR1 MNHNY and CDR2 SVGAGI (reference sequence). Trimming removed 0 bases at V and 2 bases at J, with 14 bases between. CDR3 DNA sequence: TGTGCCAGCAGTTACTCTTTAGGACAGTCCACCTACGAGCAGTACTTC. Amino acid sequence: CASSYSLGQSTYEQYF.

This clonotype showed up just a few times. This clone may be a read error of a much larger clone one base away. J is TRBJ2-7 and V is TRBV14, with D maybe TRBD1 (5 bases). Germline lookup yields CDR1 SGHDN and CDR2 FVKESK. This CDR3 is 14 amino acids long. V lost 4 bases, J lost 5 bases, and 15 bases lay in between. Written as DNA, the CDR3 is TGTGCCAGCAGCCTAGTGTCAGGGTACGACGAGCAGTACTTC. Translated: CASSLVSGYDEQYF.

There are a few counts of this clonotype. DNA of the CDR3: TGCGCCAGCAGCCAAGATCGAAACATCCCCTACGAGCAGTACTTC. Amino acids: CASSQDRNIPYEQYF. This rearrangement joins TRBV4-3 to TRBJ2-7; D ambiguous. The CDR3 runs to 15 residues. V was cut by 0 bases and J by 2 bases, with 11 bases left in between. Germline lookup yields CDR1 LGHNA and CDR2 YSLEER.

The chain joins TRBV4-1 to TRBJ2-1, with 14 bases identical to TRBD2. CDR3 length: 15 amino acids. Trimming removed 4 bases from V and 8 bases from J; junction bases left unmatched: 4. CDR1 is MGHRA, CDR2 YSYEKL, per germline. The CDR3 DNA reads TGCGCCAGCAGCCCGACTAGCGGGGGGGCTCATGAGCAGTTCTTC. It yields the protein CASSPTSGGAHEQFF.

Notes on this clonotype: One end of the junction varies from germline; a read error may be responsible. The V call is TRBV20-1, the J call TRBJ1-2; D is possibly TRBD1 (6 bases). Germline CDR1 and CDR2: DFQATT and SNEGSKA (reference sequence). The CDR3 spans 13 residues. CDR3 sequence (DNA): TGCAGTGCTAGAATCCGGGACAACTATGGCTACGCCTTC. Amino acids: CSARIRDNYGYAF.

This clonotype was observed a handful of times. The chain employs TRBV9 and TRBJ2-2, with 10 bases identical to TRBD2. V lost 3 bases and J lost 1; bases outside the gene matches: 3. This CDR3 spans 16 amino acids. CDR1 is SGDLS and CDR2 is YYNGEE in the germline V gene. The CDR3 region has the DNA TGTGCCAGCAGCGGTGGACTAGCGGAGAACACCGGGGAGCTGTTTTTT. Translating it yields CASSGGLAENTGELFF.

V and J are TRBV15 and TRBJ1-1, with D maybe TRBD1 (6 bases). Per germline, CDR1 LNHNV and CDR2 YYDKDF (reference sequence). Trimming shortened V by 0 bases and J by 1 base, and 9 bases separated the two germline ends. The CDR3 runs 15 residues. The CDR3 spells CATSRDLGGNTEAFF. The CDR3 bases are TGTGCCACCAGCAGAGATTTAGGGGGGAACACTGAAGCTTTCTTT.

Comment on this clonotype: A much bigger clone sits one base away, suggesting this may be a read error. The rearrangement uses TRBV29-1 and TRBJ2-7; D possibly corresponds to TRBD1 (6 bases). This CDR3 comprises 14 residues. The germline V gene encodes CDR1 SQVTM and CDR2 ANQGSEA. CDR3 in amino acids: CGVEGFGGEYEQYF. As DNA, the CDR3 is TGCGGCGTTGAGGGATTTGGGGGCGAGTACGAGCAGTACTTC.

Comments on this clonotype: An end of the junction differs from the germline gene, which may be a read error. This chain connects TRBV2 to TRBJ2-3; a weak D match, TRBD2 (5 bases). The CDR3 sequence is 17 residues long. Germline values: CDR1 SNHLY, CDR2 FYNNEI. CDR3 bases: TGTGCTAGCAAGTGGATCGGGGTCTTCTCTAGCACAGATACGCAGTATTTT. Protein: CASKWIGVFSSTDTQYF.

Of note for this clonotype: This CDR3 is missing its conserved last phenylalanine or tryptophan, likely due to a read error. This chain links TRBV29-1 with TRBJ1-5, with a possible D match to TRBD1 (5 bases). The V end lost 3 bases, the J end lost 7 bases, and 13 bases lay between the germline ends. The length of the CDR3 is 13 residues. From germline, CDR1 is SQVTM and CDR2 ANQGSEA. The CDR3 sequence: CSVDEWAGQPQHV. The CDR3 nucleotides are TGCAGCGTTGACGAGTGGGCAGGGCAGCCCCAGCATGTT.

The sample holds a few counts of this clonotype. This rearrangement joins TRBV9 to TRBJ2-6; no clear D gene. Germline V CDR1 and CDR2: SGDLS, YYNGEE. V was clipped by 4 bases and J by 0 bases, with 11 bases between them. This CDR3 region has 16 residues. CDR3 DNA: TGTGCCAGCAGCCCGAGTCTCTACTCTGGGGCCAACGTCCTGACTTTC. Its protein product is CASSPSLYSGANVLTF.